This TCR beta chain was identified during a study of blood T cell repertoires in COVID-19. Overall study context: Sites in the United States, Italy and Spain provided acute and convalescent COVID-19 samples. In each case, the material was cDNA or gDNA derived from T cells, B-cell-depleted T cells, or PBMCs.

There are a few counts of this clone. Authors' data handling: Amplified reference gene primers provided the basis for estimating nucleated cell counts. Assay used: immunoSEQ multiplex PCR; TCRdb lists only in-frame clones, some missing. V and J calls plus clone size are reproduced from that table; the DNA served to infer D and trimming. The table lists roughly 220,000 clones, roughly 84% of them singletons. Looked up from germline, CDR1 is LGHDT and CDR2 is YNNKEL (reference sequence). V was pared by 9 bases and J by 4 bases, with 6 bases of the junction left unmatched. The CDR3 covers 14 residues. This TCR was sampled from a woman in her 30s who had recovered from COVID-19. Sample: peripheral blood. The rearrangement joins TRBV3-1 (or the pseudogene TRBV3-2) to TRBJ2-2; 9 bases match TRBD2. CDR3 sequence reads: CASLPSGTTGELFF. The CDR3, as DNA: TGTGCCAGTCTACCTAGCGGGACCACCGGGGAGCTGTTTTTT.